One sample yielded the 32 T cell receptor beta chains listed below, sequenced in a study of T cells in Graves' hyperthyroidism and ophthalmopathy (dated by TCRdb to between 2018 and 2021). Libraries were constructed by multiplex PCR. TCRdb records Illumina HiSeq 2000 as the sequencer. The TCR beta CDR3 regions were amplified from the RNA transcripts. The TCR CDR3 was subjected to a first round of RT-PCR using the HTBI primer set and the Qiagen OneStep RT-PCR kit. TCRdb took the public reads, trimmed them with fastp at Q25, ran MiXCR for clone calling and kept in-frame beta chains. One record per CDR3 amino acid sequence lists the most common genes and DNA. Recorded for this sample are around 690,000 distinct CDR3 sequences; 17% of them occurred a single time. Around 15% of the sample goes to the ten largest clones. Sequenced input: blood. The receptors originated from a man aged 45-65 years with Graves' hyperthyroidism.

This clonotype was observed many times. The chain employs TRBV28 and TRBJ2-5; D is unclear. V gave up 2 bases and J gave up 5 bases, with 15 bases separating them. Germline CDR1 and CDR2: MDHEN and SYDVKM. There are 15 residues in the CDR3. The CDR3 spells CASSLGSDLRETQYF. The CDR3 DNA reads as TGTGCCAGCAGTTTAGGCTCGGACCTGAGGGAGACCCAGTACTTC.

This clonotype was seen at least ten times. V is TRBV6-1 and J is TRBJ2-5; D not resolved. CDR1 is MNHNS and CDR2 is SASEGT in the germline V gene. The germline V and J ends were trimmed by 10 bases and 1 base, with 10 bases remaining between them. This CDR3 contains 12 residues. The CDR3 nucleotides read TGTGCCACCTCGGGTCCCCAAGAGACCCAGTACTTC. Protein sequence: CATSGPQETQYF.

Regarding this clonotype: At one of its ends the junction is not consistent with the germline gene, which may arise from a read error. Here the CDR3 DNA reads TGTGCCAGCAGTTTAGATCACTACGACCAGTACTTC. Translating it yields CASSLDHYDQYF. The chain is built from TRBV28 and TRBJ2-7; no reliable D call. Germline V gene lookup returns CDR1 MDHEN and CDR2 SYDVKM. CDR3 length: 12 residues.

This clonotype was seen only a few times. The chain is built from TRBV5-1 and TRBJ2-7; possibly TRBD1 or TRBD2 for D (5 bases each). The CDR3 extends over 15 amino acids. Germline CDR1 is SGHRS and CDR2 is YFSETQ. V was pared by 4 bases and J by 6 bases, with 20 bases between. CDR3 in DNA: TGCGCCAGCAGCGGGGTAAGTCAGGGACCTCCCGAGCAGTACTTC. Translated: CASSGVSQGPPEQYF.

This clonotype was recorded only once. The chain combines TRBV19 with TRBJ1-1; unclear D gene. V gave up 7 bases and J gave up 1 base, with 16 bases separating them. CDR3 length: 15 residues. The germline CDR1 and CDR2 sequences are LNHDA and SQIVND (reference sequence). The CDR3: CASKRGDGPNTEAFF. The CDR3 DNA reads TGTGCCAGTAAGCGCGGAGACGGACCGAACACTGAAGCTTTCTTT.

Many counts were recorded for this clonotype. The rearrangement uses TRBV7-2 and TRBJ2-3; TRBD2 might be the D (6 bases). The V gene's germline CDR1 is SGHTA and CDR2 FQGNSA. This CDR3 contains 15 residues. The germline V and J ends were trimmed by 4 bases and 2 bases, with 13 bases remaining between them. The CDR3 DNA sequence: TGTGCCAGCAGCTCGGGACTCGTCAACACAGATACGCAGTATTTT. Its protein is CASSSGLVNTDTQYF. Together with reference TRBV7-2 and TRBJ2-3, the CDR3 gives the full variable domain: GAGVSQSPSNKVTEKGKDVELRCDPISGHTALYWYRQSLGQGLEFLIYFQGNSAPDKSGLPSDRFSAERTGGSVSTLTIQRTQQEDSAVYLCASSSGLVNTDTQYFGPGTRLTVL.

CDR3 sequence: CASSQDHGGSNQPQHF. The CDR3 nucleotides read TGTGCCAGCAGCCAAGATCACGGGGGGAGCAATCAGCCCCAGCATTTT. The chain has TRBV4-2 and TRBJ1-5, with D perhaps matching TRBD1 (5 bases). This CDR3 has 16 residues. The V gene lost 0 bases and the J gene lost 1 base, with 10 bases spanning the gap. Germline V gene lookup returns CDR1 LGHNA and CDR2 YNFKEQ.

CDR3 amino acids: CASSIWLRDMNTEAFF. CDR3 bases: TGTGCCAGTAGTATTTGGTTACGGGACATGAACACTGAAGCTTTCTTT. The V call is TRBV19, the J call TRBJ1-1; TRBD1 might be the D (6 bases). Germline loops: CDR1 LNHDA, CDR2 SQIVND (reference sequence). Trimming cost V 3 bases and J 0 bases, with 14 bases left between them. This CDR3 has 16 residues.

V usage is TRBV2 and J usage is TRBJ1-5, with D perhaps TRBD1 (5 bases). V was pared by 1 base and J by 7 bases, with 11 bases between. CDR1 is SNHLY, CDR2 FYNNEI, per germline. The CDR3 has 14 amino acids. The chain's CDR3 is CASSEGSRVQPQHF. The CDR3 nucleotides are TGTGCCAGCAGTGAAGGGAGCAGGGTGCAGCCCCAGCATTTT.

This clonotype was counted ten times or more. One end of the junction varies from germline; a read error may be responsible. The CDR3 loop reads CASSPQVSGAGEDTQYF. For the CDR3, the DNA is TGTGCTAGCAGCCCCCAGGTTTCGGGGGCGGGAGAGGATACGCAGTATTTT. The J gene is TRBJ2-3, the V gene TRBV7-7, with D possibly TRBD2 on 7 matching bases. Germline values: CDR1 SSHAT, CDR2 FNYEAQ (reference sequence). The CDR3 covers 17 residues.

The chain recombines TRBV3-1 with TRBJ2-2, with 10 positions matching TRBD2. Germline V gives CDR1 LGHDT, CDR2 YNNKEL (reference sequence). V trimming: 1 base; J trimming: 5 bases; junction bases outside the gene matches: 7. The CDR3 covers 17 residues. This chain's CDR3 is CASSQAWASGSTGELFF. The CDR3 DNA reads as TGTGCCAGCAGCCAAGCCTGGGCTAGCGGGAGTACCGGGGAGCTGTTTTTT.

This chain uses TRBV11-2 with TRBJ2-3; possibly TRBD1 for D (6 bases). The V end was cut by 5 bases, the J end by 6 bases, with 18 bases between. The CDR3 contains 15 residues. CDR1 and CDR2 (germline): SGHAT, FQNNGV. The CDR3 nucleotides read TGTGCCAGCAGCGAAACAGGGTCTGGGGGCGATACGCAGTATTTT. Its protein product is CASSETGSGGDTQYF.

This clonotype was picked up many times. This chain connects TRBV28 to TRBJ2-7, with 8 bases that match TRBD1. CDR3 size: 15 residues. Germline V gene lookup returns CDR1 MDHEN and CDR2 SYDVKM. The J segment lost 2 bases and the V segment lost 6 bases, leaving 9 bases of the junction unmatched. The chain's CDR3 is CASSPTEGQAYEQYF. CDR3 coding DNA: TGTGCCAGCAGCCCTACCGAGGGACAGGCCTACGAGCAGTACTTC.

This clonotype was seen ten or more times. The CDR3 DNA reads as TGTGCCAGCAGTGAATTCGTGTCGGCGGGAGTTATTTACGAGCAGTACTTC. Translating it yields CASSEFVSAGVIYEQYF. This chain joins TRBV2 and TRBJ2-7; 7 positions agree with TRBD2. Germline V lookup: CDR1 SNHLY, CDR2 FYNNEI. J lost 4 bases, V lost 2 bases, and 14 bases had no gene match. The CDR3 extends over 17 amino acids.

This clonotype was found a few times. The chain is built from TRBV24-1 and TRBJ2-1; 7 nucleotides agree with TRBD1. After removal of 7 bases from V and 3 bases from J, the junction contained 8 bases not matched to a gene. This CDR3 has 15 amino acids. Germline CDR1 is KGHDR and CDR2 is SFDVKD. CDR3: CATRAGQGVYNEQFF. CDR3 sequence (DNA): TGTGCCACCAGGGCTGGGCAGGGGGTCTACAATGAGCAGTTCTTC.

This clonotype was recorded many times. The rearrangement joins TRBV5-5 to TRBJ2-7; D is possibly TRBD1 (6 bases). V dropped 6 bases and J dropped 6 bases, with 19 bases sitting between them. There are 14 residues in the CDR3. In germline, CDR1 is SGHKS, CDR2 YYEKEE (reference sequence). The CDR3 is CASIPGHIRVEQYF. The CDR3 bases are TGTGCCAGCATCCCGGGACACATAAGGGTCGAGCAGTACTTC.

There are many counts of this clonotype. This rearrangement joins TRBV28 to TRBJ2-1; 11 bases line up with TRBD2. This CDR3 is built from 17 residues. Germline-derived CDR1 and CDR2 are MDHEN and SYDVKM. V trimming: 2 bases; J trimming: 0 bases; junction bases outside the gene matches: 3. The CDR3 DNA follows: TGTGCCAGCAGTTTACCTACTAGCGGGAGCTCCTACAATGAGCAGTTCTTC. It codes for CASSLPTSGSSYNEQFF.

This clonotype has ten or more counts. The chain recombines TRBV11-2 with TRBJ1-4; 7 bases agree with TRBD1. In germline, CDR1 is SGHAT, CDR2 FQNNGV. With V trimmed by 3 bases and J by 5 bases, 12 bases remained unmatched. This CDR3 region has 17 residues. This chain's CDR3 is CASSFVFPGQQNEKLFF. The CDR3 nucleotides are TGTGCCAGCAGCTTTGTTTTTCCGGGACAGCAGAATGAAAAACTGTTTTTT.

This chain links TRBV2 with TRBJ2-5; 10 bases fit TRBD1. This CDR3 has 15 residues. Germline CDR1 SNHLY, CDR2 FYNNEI. Trimming took 6 bases from V and 4 from J; bases not matched to a gene: 8. The CDR3 nucleotides are TGTGCCAGCAGCGGGGGGGGACAGGGGCGAGAGACCCAGTACTTC. Translating gives CASSGGGQGRETQYF.

This clonotype was counted at least ten times. The rearrangement joins TRBV7-9 to TRBJ2-3, with 13 bases fitting TRBD2. This CDR3 contains 15 residues. Trimming cost V 7 bases and J 5 bases; bases outside gene matches: 6. CDR1 and CDR2 from the germline V gene are SEHNR and FQNEAQ (reference sequence). The CDR3 nucleotides read TGTGCCAGCACCGGACTAGCGGGAGCGAAAGATACGCAGTATTTT. Its protein product is CASTGLAGAKDTQYF.

Remarks on this clonotype: One end of the junction is discordant with germline, which a read error may explain. The chain couples TRBV28 to TRBJ1-2; D might be TRBD1 (5 bases). Germline V lookup: CDR1 MDHEN, CDR2 SYDVKM. This CDR3 contains 10 residues. CDR3 protein: CASGGRSYAF. In DNA, the CDR3 is TGTGCCAGCGGGGGACGTAGCTACGCCTTC.

This clonotype was observed many times. This chain links TRBV6-1 with TRBJ2-2, with TRBD2 as a possible D gene (6 bases). CDR3 size: 14 residues. Germline V gene lookup returns CDR1 MNHNS and CDR2 SASEGT. V lost 7 bases, J lost 4 bases, and 13 bases lay in between. The CDR3 reads CASIGSGITGELFF. The CDR3 bases are TGTGCCAGCATTGGTAGCGGCATCACCGGGGAGCTGTTTTTT.

This clonotype was seen more than once but under ten times. The chain recombines TRBV9 with TRBJ2-1; the D is unclear. Per germline, CDR1 SGDLS and CDR2 YYNGEE. The CDR3 consists of 13 residues. V lost 3 bases to trimming and J lost 5 bases, with 9 bases between them. The CDR3 loop reads CASSGDGDNEQFF. DNA of the CDR3: TGTGCCAGCAGCGGAGACGGAGACAATGAGCAGTTCTTC.

This rearrangement joins TRBV18 to TRBJ2-7; 12 positions match TRBD2. Trimming removed 6 bases from V and 0 bases from J; junction bases left unmatched: 6. The germline CDR1 and CDR2 sequences are KGHSH and LQKENI. This CDR3 is built from 16 residues. The chain's CDR3 is CASSHTSGRSSYEQYF. DNA for the CDR3: TGTGCCAGCTCGCATACTAGCGGGAGGAGCTCCTACGAGCAGTACTTC.

J is TRBJ1-5 and V is TRBV19; maybe TRBD1 (5 bases). Trimming removed 6 bases at V and 3 bases at J, with 18 bases between. The CDR3 sequence is 16 residues long. CDR1 is LNHDA and CDR2 is SQIVND in the germline V gene (reference sequence). For the CDR3, the DNA is TGTGCCAGTAGAACTGACAGCCTACTATTCAATCAGCCCCAGCATTTT. This codes for CASRTDSLLFNQPQHF. The complete variable domain, with remaining parts taken from reference TRBV19 and TRBJ1-5, reads DGGITQSPKYLFRKEGQNVTLSCEQNLNHDAMYWYRQDPGQGLRLIYYSQIVNDFQKGDIAEGYSVSREKKESFPLTVTSAQKNPTAFYLCASRTDSLLFNQPQHFGDGTRLSIL.

This clonotype was counted ten times or more. This chain joins TRBV6-1 and TRBJ1-2; no definite D call. Germline V lookup: CDR1 MNHNS, CDR2 SASEGT. The length of the CDR3 is 15 residues. With 4 bases removed from V and 4 bases from J, the gap between germline ends came to 16 bases. The CDR3 loop reads CASSGFQDGFYGYTF. CDR3 nucleotides: TGTGCCAGCAGTGGTTTTCAGGACGGCTTCTATGGCTACACCTTC.

In regard to this clonotype: This sequence may be a read error, since a much larger clone differs from it by one base. The chain links TRBV7-2 to TRBJ2-7; D unresolved. V lost 2 bases, J lost 1 base, and 9 bases lay in between. There are 14 residues in the CDR3. CDR1 SGHTA and CDR2 FQGNSA come from the germline V gene. The CDR3 loop reads CASSLSYSSYEQYF. The CDR3 region has the DNA TGTGCCAGCAGCTTATCCTACAGTTCCTACGAGCAGTACTTC.

The chain is built from TRBV28 and TRBJ1-2; D call uncertain. The CDR3 is made up of 16 amino acids. V lost 3 bases to trimming and J lost 0 bases, with 14 bases between them. The V gene's germline CDR1 is MDHEN and CDR2 SYDVKM. The CDR3 is CASSFMSSESNYGYTF. CDR3 sequence (DNA): TGTGCCAGCAGTTTCATGTCATCTGAGTCTAACTATGGCTACACCTTC.

The sample holds many counts of this clonotype. The chain carries TRBV2 and TRBJ2-6, with 7 bases identical to TRBD1. This CDR3 spans 17 amino acids. The V gene's germline CDR1 is SNHLY and CDR2 FYNNEI. V was clipped by 4 bases and J by 2 bases; unmatched bases: 8. The CDR3 is CASSGQGGSPGANVLTF. The CDR3 DNA sequence: TGTGCCAGCAGTGGCCAAGGGGGCAGCCCTGGGGCCAACGTCCTGACTTTC. The variable domain in full, completed from reference TRBV2 and TRBJ2-6, reads EPEVTQTPSHQVTQMGQEVILRCVPISNHLYFYWYRQILGQKVEFLVSFYNNEISEKSEIFDDQFSVERPDGSNFTLKIRSTKLEDSAMYFCASSGQGGSPGANVLTFGAGSRLTVL.

This clonotype was picked up many times. CDR3 protein: CASSSGQGARATIYF. The CDR3 coding sequence is TGTGCCAGCAGTTCGGGACAGGGGGCAAGAGCCACCATATATTTT. The chain has TRBV28 and TRBJ1-3; TRBD1 matches at 12 bases. Germline V gene data show CDR1 as MDHEN and CDR2 as SYDVKM. The J segment lost 9 bases and the V segment lost 4 bases, leaving 7 bases of the junction unmatched. The CDR3 contains 15 residues.

This chain joins TRBV6-6 and TRBJ2-7; TRBD2 matches 9 bases. CDR1 is MNHNY, CDR2 SVGAGI, per germline (reference sequence). The CDR3 has 16 amino acids. V gave up 0 bases and J gave up 2 bases; unmatched junction bases: 5. The CDR3 region is CASSYSPSGITYEQYF. The CDR3 DNA follows: TGTGCCAGCAGTTACTCGCCTAGCGGGATCACCTACGAGCAGTACTTC.

This clonotype has a count of ten or more. DNA of the CDR3: TGTGCCAGCAGTAAGTCTGGGGCCAACGTCCTGACTTTC. This encodes CASSKSGANVLTF. V is TRBV2 and J is TRBJ2-6; D is unresolved. Germline V lookup: CDR1 SNHLY, CDR2 FYNNEI. V was pared by 5 bases and J by 1 base, with 3 bases between. The CDR3 extends over 13 amino acids. Full variable domain (remainder filled in from reference TRBV2 and TRBJ2-6): EPEVTQTPSHQVTQMGQEVILRCVPISNHLYFYWYRQILGQKVEFLVSFYNNEISEKSEIFDDQFSVERPDGSNFTLKIRSTKLEDSAMYFCASSKSGANVLTFGAGSRLTVL.